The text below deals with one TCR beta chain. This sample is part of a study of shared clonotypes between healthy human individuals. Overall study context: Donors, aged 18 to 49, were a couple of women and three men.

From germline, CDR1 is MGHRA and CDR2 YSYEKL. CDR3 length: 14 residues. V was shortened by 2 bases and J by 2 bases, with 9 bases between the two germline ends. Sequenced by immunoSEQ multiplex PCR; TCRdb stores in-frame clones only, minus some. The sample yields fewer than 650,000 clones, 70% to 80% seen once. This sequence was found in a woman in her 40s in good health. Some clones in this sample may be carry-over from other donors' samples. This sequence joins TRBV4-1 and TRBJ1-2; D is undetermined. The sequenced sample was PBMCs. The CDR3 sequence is CASSQLTQNYGYTF. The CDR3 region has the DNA TGCGCCAGCAGCCAATTGACGCAAAACTATGGCTACACCTTC.